The 16 T cell receptor beta chains below all came from one sample that was sequenced in a study of T cell clonotyping in hematopoietic cell transplantation. The time point is: recipient sample about 28 days before transplant, after cytoreduction. Using immunoSEQ multiplex PCR, the repertoire was profiled, and TCRdb retains in-frame clones only, with some absent. The sample consists of 45,000 to 60,000 clones, 70% to 90% of them appearing once. The sequencing here drew on peripheral blood mononuclear cells, taken before stem cell transplant. The receptors shown here come from a man aged 55-75 years with biphenotypic leukemia. Some clones in this sample may be carry-over from other donors' samples.

This chain joins TRBV6-6 and TRBJ2-1, with D unclear. The V and J ends lost 5 bases and 4 bases respectively, with 12 bases between them. The CDR3 contains 14 residues. Germline V gene lookup returns CDR1 MNHNY and CDR2 SVGAGI (reference sequence). The CDR3 nucleotides are TGTGCCAGCAGTGCCGACTGGATGTACAATGAGCAGTTCTTC. It specifies CASSADWMYNEQFF.

This chain joins TRBV11-2 and TRBJ1-1, with D unresolved. There are 13 residues in the CDR3. The ends were cut back, 1 base at V and 7 bases at J, with 10 bases in the middle. Germline CDR1 SGHAT, CDR2 FQNNGV. The CDR3 region is CASSLGGSLEAFF. As DNA, the CDR3 is TGTGCCAGCAGCTTAGGAGGGTCGCTTGAAGCTTTCTTT.

This chain joins TRBV28 and TRBJ2-3; the D gene is possibly TRBD1 (6 bases). The length of the CDR3 is 14 residues. The germline V and J ends were trimmed by 3 bases and 4 bases, with 11 bases remaining between them. Germline V lookup: CDR1 MDHEN, CDR2 SYDVKM. The CDR3: CASSLGAAADTQYF. The CDR3 DNA sequence: TGTGCCAGCAGTTTGGGGGCCGCCGCAGATACGCAGTATTTT.

The chain joins TRBV10-3 to TRBJ2-3; 8 nucleotides line up with TRBD2. With 8 bases clipped from V and 3 bases from J, the junction kept 7 bases outside the gene matches. The CDR3 is 14 amino acids. Germline CDR1 reads ENHRY; CDR2 reads SYGVKD. Here the CDR3 DNA reads TGTGCCATCGGGGCACTAGCGGTTACAGATACGCAGTATTTT. As protein: CAIGALAVTDTQYF.

The genes are TRBV7-3 and TRBJ2-2; D ambiguous. Trimming stripped 5 bases from V and 6 bases from J, with 10 bases between. The CDR3 runs to 13 residues. Per germline, CDR1 SGHTA and CDR2 FQGTGA. CDR3 nucleotide sequence: TGTGCCAGCAGCCCCCAGGTTCCCGGGGAGCTGTTTTTT. Its protein product is CASSPQVPGELFF.

The rearrangement links TRBV10-3 to TRBJ2-7, with TRBD1 matching 8 bases. Germline V gives CDR1 ENHRY, CDR2 SYGVKD. The CDR3 spans 15 residues. After removal of 7 bases from V and 9 bases from J, the junction contained 17 bases not matched to a gene. The CDR3 nucleotides are TGTGCCATCACCACTCAAGGGACAGGCTACGAAATGCAGTACTTC. This gives the protein CAITTQGTGYEMQYF.

This clone was recorded a few times. The genes are TRBV7-2 and TRBJ2-7; 8 bases align to TRBD2. V dropped 5 bases and J dropped 6; count of bases not matched to a gene: 9. The germline V gene has CDR1 SGHTA and CDR2 FQGNSA. This CDR3 comprises 14 residues. CDR3 bases: TGTGCCAGCAGCCCAAACGGGGGGGCGTCCGAGCAGTACTTC. Amino acids: CASSPNGGASEQYF. The full variable domain, completed using reference TRBV7-2 and TRBJ2-7, is GAGVSQSPSNKVTEKGKDVELRCDPISGHTALYWYRQSLGQGLEFLIYFQGNSAPDKSGLPSDRFSAERTGGSVSTLTIQRTQQEDSAVYLCASSPNGGASEQYFGPGTRLTVT.

The V call is TRBV28, the J call TRBJ2-1, with 9 positions matching TRBD1. The V and J ends lost 7 bases and 5 bases, in that order; junction bases with no gene match: 9. The CDR3 has 15 residues. The germline CDR1 and CDR2 sequences are MDHEN and SYDVKM. CDR3 sequence reads: CASTPRDRDDNEQFF. CDR3 DNA: TGTGCCAGCACCCCTCGGGACAGGGACGACAATGAGCAGTTCTTC.

This chain joins TRBV6-5 and TRBJ2-2, with 7 bases lining up with TRBD2. The germline V gene has CDR1 MNHEY and CDR2 SVGAGI. Trimming at V came to 6 bases and at J to 7 bases, leaving 11 bases not matched to a gene. This CDR3 region has 15 residues. CDR3 in amino acids: CASSLPGTTGGELFF. As DNA, the CDR3 is TGTGCCAGCAGCCTTCCCGGGACTACGGGCGGGGAGCTGTTTTTT.

The CDR3 DNA reads as TGTGCCAGCAGTTTCGGGGGACTAGGCGGCGAGCAGTACTTC. Protein product: CASSFGGLGGEQYF. The chain has TRBV27 and TRBJ2-7; 8 bases line up with TRBD2. Germline V CDR1 and CDR2: MNHEY, SMNVEV (reference sequence). The length of the CDR3 is 14 residues. V lost 3 bases to trimming and J lost 6 bases; unmatched junction nucleotides: 7.

V is TRBV11-2 and J is TRBJ2-1; no reliable D call. Germline CDR1 SGHAT, CDR2 FQNNGV. There are 15 residues in the CDR3. Trimming cost V 1 base and J 4 bases, with 11 bases left between them. The CDR3 DNA reads TGTGCCAGCAGCTTAGCCGGACGGGTGTACAATGAGCAGTTCTTC. The encoded protein is CASSLAGRVYNEQFF.

This chain connects TRBV27 to TRBJ1-2; 7 bases fit TRBD1. The junction had 19 bases not matched to a gene; V was cut back by 5 bases and J by 7 bases. The germline V gene has CDR1 MNHEY and CDR2 SMNVEV (reference sequence). The CDR3 consists of 17 residues. CDR3 region: CASSGLGTALLPVGYTF. The CDR3 coding sequence is TGTGCCAGCAGTGGACTAGGGACAGCCCTACTCCCTGTTGGCTACACCTTC.

This clone was picked up one time. V and J are TRBV29-1 and TRBJ1-2; D is unclear. The CDR3 loop spans 13 amino acids. V was cut by 3 bases and J by 1 base, with 9 bases left in between. Germline lookup yields CDR1 SQVTM and CDR2 ANQGSEA. In DNA, the CDR3 is TGCAGCGTTGAGATAGCTAGTAACTATGGCTACACCTTC. Translating gives CSVEIASNYGYTF.

This rearrangement joins TRBV4-3 to TRBJ2-5, with TRBD2 as a possible D gene (6 bases). The germline gives CDR1 LGHNA, CDR2 YSLEER. V was trimmed by 8 bases and J by 0 bases, leaving 10 bases between them. The CDR3 contains 13 residues. The CDR3 sequence is CASSGDYQETQYF. The CDR3 bases are TGCGCCAGCTCCGGGGACTACCAAGAGACCCAGTACTTC.

This chain links TRBV7-8 with TRBJ1-1; D gene unclear. The V gene's germline CDR1 is SGHVS and CDR2 FQNEAQ. V was cut by 1 base and J by 8 bases, with 14 bases left in between. This CDR3 has 14 residues. The CDR3 spells CASSLGPGDREAFF. The CDR3 DNA follows: TGTGCCAGCAGCTTAGGTCCTGGGGATAGGGAAGCTTTCTTT.

The CDR3 region has the DNA TGTGCCAGCAGCCCCGAGACAGGTCCTAACTATGGCTACACCTTC. Its translation is CASSPETGPNYGYTF. V gene TRBV5-8 combines with J gene TRBJ1-2; D may be TRBD1 (6 bases). This CDR3 is built from 15 residues. CDR1 is SGHTS and CDR2 is YDEGEE in the germline V gene. The V end was cut by 4 bases, the J end by 0 bases, with 13 bases between. Combining the CDR3 with reference TRBV5-8 and TRBJ1-2 gives the whole variable domain EAGVTQSPTHLIKTRGQQATLRCSPISGHTSVYWYQQALGLGLQFLLWYDEGEERNRGNFPPRFSGRQFPNYSSELNVNALELEDSALYLCASSPETGPNYGYTFGSGTRLTVV.